The rows below give T cell receptor beta chains drawn from one sample of a study of blood T cells in healthy people across ages. TCRdb re-analysed the 5' RACE reads in MiXCR, keeping a single row per CDR3 protein. The table shows hundreds of thousands of distinct CDR3 sequences, with around 20% occurring only once. What was sequenced was blood. The receptor set was obtained from a man between 65 and 79 years old in good health. CDR3s include the opening cysteine and the closing phenylalanine or tryptophan. The D gene is left open where the match is weak. Only part of the rows carry a size: once, few, many, or a class if the clone is expanded.

abundance | d_gene | j_gene | v_gene | CDR3aa | CDR3nt
- | TRBD2 | TRBJ2-1 | TRBV6-2/TRBV6-3 | CASSFDKAGAGVSSYNEQFF | TGTGCCAGCAGTTTCGACAAAGCGGGAGCGGGGGTTAGCTCCTACAATGAGCAGTTCTTC
- | - | TRBJ2-1 | TRBV6-2/TRBV6-3 | CASSYSGGSNEQFF | TGTGCCAGCAGTTATTCTGGGGGAAGCAATGAGCAGTTCTTC
few | TRBD1 | TRBJ1-6 | TRBV6-6 | CASSQADRDFSPLHF | TGTGCCAGCAGTCAGGCGGACAGGGATTTTTCACCCCTCCACTTT
many | - | TRBJ2-1 | TRBV4-1 | CASSQADRDNEQFF | TGCGCCAGCAGCCAGGCGGACAGAGACAATGAGCAGTTCTTC
- | - | TRBJ1-1 | TRBV6-2/TRBV6-3 | CASSGTGDTEAFF | TGTGCCAGCAGCGGGACGGGGGACACTGAAGCTTTCTTT
few | - | TRBJ2-1 | TRBV6-5 | CASSYLGYEQFF | TGTGCCAGCAGTTACCTCGGCTATGAGCAGTTCTTC
many | TRBD1 | TRBJ1-4 | TRBV28 | CASRKGAANEKLFF | TGTGCCAGCAGGAAGGGGGCAGCTAATGAAAAACTGTTTTTT
- | TRBD1 | TRBJ1-6 | TRBV5-1 | CASSQDRGPYNSPLHF | TGCGCCAGCAGCCAGGACAGGGGGCCATATAATTCACCCCTCCACTTT
- | - | TRBJ2-7 | TRBV6-1 | CASSEQAVYEQYF | TGTGCCAGCAGTGAACAGGCAGTCTACGAGCAGTACTTC
few | TRBD2 | TRBJ2-5 | TRBV4-2 | CASSPQTSGGMLETQYF | TGTGCCAGCAGCCCCCAAACTAGCGGGGGGATGTTAGAGACCCAGTACTTC
- | TRBD2 | TRBJ2-1 | TRBV19 | CASTGLAPSYNEQFF | TGTGCCAGTACCGGACTAGCTCCCTCATACAATGAGCAGTTCTTC
many | TRBD2 | TRBJ2-7 | TRBV12-3/TRBV12-4 | CASTFVAGSYEQYF | TGTGCCAGCACCTTCGTAGCGGGATCCTACGAGCAGTACTTC
few | TRBD2 | TRBJ2-1 | TRBV5-1 | CASSWFGRAENEQFF | TGCGCCAGCAGCTGGTTCGGGAGGGCCGAAAATGAGCAGTTCTTC
few | - | TRBJ1-1 | TRBV20-1 | CSARYERQEAFF | TGCAGTGCTAGATATGAGCGCCAGGAAGCTTTCTTT
- | TRBD2 | TRBJ2-1 | TRBV4-2 | CASSQDSSGIYNEQFF | TGTGCCAGCAGCCAAGATTCTAGCGGGATCTACAATGAGCAGTTCTTC
- | - | TRBJ1-2 | TRBV12-3/TRBV12-4 | CASSPLGGYTF | TGTGCCAGCAGCCCCCTGGGTGGCTACACCTTC
few | TRBD1 | TRBJ1-4 | TRBV6-1 | CASSEAPGQRNEKLFF | TGTGCCAGCAGTGAAGCGCCGGGACAGAGGAATGAAAAACTGTTTTTT
many | - | TRBJ2-7 | TRBV3-1 | CASSHAGSSYEQYF | TGTGCCAGCAGCCATGCAGGGAGCTCCTACGAGCAGTACTTC
- | - | TRBJ2-5 | TRBV4-3 | CASSQDRGLLTKETQYF | TGCGCCAGCAGCCAAGATCGGGGACTCCTCACAAAAGAGACCCAGTACTTC
many | - | TRBJ2-7 | TRBV2 | CASRDYYEQYF | TGTGCCAGCAGGGACTACTACGAGCAGTACTTC
many | - | TRBJ1-2 | TRBV7-2 | CASSLSGVVYGYTF | TGTGCCAGCAGCTTATCCGGGGTCGTCTATGGCTACACCTTC
- | TRBD2 | TRBJ2-1 | TRBV28 | CASRGMTSGSSYNEQFF | TGTGCCAGCAGGGGAATGACTAGCGGGAGCTCCTACAATGAGCAGTTCTTC
- | - | TRBJ2-1 | TRBV20-1 | CSASDQGLAYEQCF | TGCAGTGCTAGTGACCAGGGGTTAGCCTACGAGCAGTGCTTC
few | - | TRBJ1-3 | TRBV9 | CASSVGGLISGNTIYF | TGTGCCAGCAGCGTAGGGGGCCTTATCTCTGGAAACACCATATATTTT
few | - | TRBJ1-3 | TRBV7-6 | CASSSQGRGTGNTIYF | TGTGCCAGCAGCTCTCAGGGTAGGGGCACTGGAAACACCATATATTTT
- | - | TRBJ2-7 | TRBV9 | CASSVGEGPYEQYF | TGTGCCAGCAGCGTAGGTGAGGGGCCCTACGAGCAGTACTTC
few | - | TRBJ1-2 | TRBV3-1 | CASSQERTAYGYTF | TGTGCCAGCAGCCAAGAGCGAACGGCCTATGGCTACACCTTC
- | TRBD2 | TRBJ2-3 | TRBV7-6 | CASSPRTSGRSDRQYF | TGTGCCAGCAGCCCGCGGACTAGCGGGAGAAGTGATAGGCAGTATTTT
few | TRBD1 | TRBJ1-2 | TRBV14 | CASSPLSGGSYGYTF | TGTGCCAGCAGCCCCCTCTCAGGGGGGAGCTATGGCTACACCTTC
few | TRBD1 | TRBJ1-3 | TRBV5-1 | CASSGPGQGGNTIYF | TGCGCCAGCAGCGGTCCGGGACAGGGAGGAAACACCATATATTTT
few | - | TRBJ2-7 | TRBV4-1 | CASSQQLRPGDHEQYF | TGCGCCAGCAGCCAACAACTCAGGCCGGGGGACCACGAGCAGTACTTC
- | - | TRBJ2-1 | TRBV29-1 | CSATTGINEQFF | TGCAGCGCGACTACAGGGATCAATGAGCAGTTCTTC
few | TRBD1 | TRBJ1-2 | TRBV3-1 | CASSHNNRGRGYGYTF | TGTGCCAGCAGCCACAACAACAGGGGGCGCGGCTATGGCTACACCTTC
few | - | TRBJ2-3 | TRBV25-1 | CASSDRTILTDTQYF | TGTGCCAGCAGTGACCGGACTATTCTCACAGATACGCAGTATTTT
- | TRBD2 | TRBJ2-7 | TRBV15 | CATRGLAGGPDSYEQYF | TGTGCCACCAGGGGACTAGCGGGAGGGCCCGACTCCTACGAGCAGTACTTC
- | - | TRBJ2-7 | TRBV12-3/TRBV12-4 | CASSFSSGYEQYF | TGTGCCAGCAGTTTTTCTTCAGGCTACGAGCAGTACTTC
- | TRBD2 | TRBJ2-7 | TRBV7-2 | CASSLSPSGLYEQYF | TGTGCCAGCAGCTTAAGTCCTAGCGGGCTCTACGAGCAGTACTTC
- | - | TRBJ1-5 | TRBV12-3/TRBV12-4 | CASSLWNQPQHF | TGTGCCAGCAGTTTATGGAATCAGCCCCAGCATTTT
- | TRBD2 | TRBJ2-7 | TRBV7-9 | CASSPGPAGVYEQYF | TGTGCCAGCAGCCCCGGACCAGCGGGAGTCTACGAGCAGTACTTC
- | - | TRBJ1-4 | TRBV6-6 | CASSYLGGEKLFF | TGTGCCAGCAGTTACCTGGGTGGAGAAAAACTGTTTTTT
few | - | TRBJ2-7 | TRBV4-1 | CASSQVGQPEQYF | TGCGCCAGCAGCCAAGTCGGACAACCCGAGCAGTACTTC
few | - | TRBJ1-3 | TRBV12-3/TRBV12-4 | CASSLASKRSGNTIYF | TGTGCCAGCAGTTTAGCTTCGAAGAGGTCTGGAAACACCATATATTTT
- | - | TRBJ2-3 | TRBV7-2 | CASSLRPIQRVAGTDTQYF | TGTGCCAGCAGCTTACGCCCAATCCAAAGGGTTGCTGGCACAGATACGCAGTATTTT
- | TRBD1 | TRBJ1-4 | TRBV6-5 | CASSYSGTESEKLFF | TGTGCCAGCAGTTACTCGGGGACAGAGAGTGAAAAACTGTTTTTT
few | - | TRBJ2-1 | TRBV19 | CASSIDGGNEQFF | TGTGCCAGTAGTATAGATGGGGGGAATGAGCAGTTCTTC
few | TRBD1 | TRBJ1-2 | TRBV29-1 | CSVTDRDGYTF | TGCAGCGTAACCGACAGGGACGGCTACACCTTC
- | - | TRBJ2-1 | TRBV7-9 | CASSSGPSGQFF | TGTGCCAGCAGTTCAGGGCCATCCGGGCAGTTCTTC
- | - | TRBJ2-1 | TRBV5-5 | CASSQDSREQFF | TGTGCCAGCAGCCAGGACAGCCGTGAGCAGTTCTTC
- | TRBD2 | TRBJ2-1 | TRBV24-1 | CATSDSAGGGNEQFF | TGTGCCACCAGTGATTCTGCGGGAGGGGGGAATGAGCAGTTCTTC
- | - | TRBJ2-1 | TRBV6-1 | CASSEVGRQFF | TGTGCCAGCAGTGAAGTGGGTCGGCAGTTCTTC
- | - | TRBJ2-7 | TRBV10-3 | CAISDDGKGYEQYF | TGTGCCATCAGCGACGATGGGAAGGGCTACGAGCAGTACTTC
few | - | TRBJ1-5 | TRBV13 | CASSLGVGGQHF | TGTGCCAGCAGCTTAGGAGTCGGGGGACAGCATTTT
- | - | TRBJ2-3 | TRBV25-1 | CASSTTDGLANTDTQYF | TGTGCCAGCAGTACCACGGACGGTCTCGCGAACACAGATACGCAGTATTTT